The following is a TCR beta chain sequence with its context. Germline lookup yields CDR1 SGHTA and CDR2 FQGNSA. J lost 11 bases, V lost 1 base, and 7 bases had no gene match. The CDR3 has 13 amino acids. Seattle patients were enrolled during active infection and followed longitudinally. Repertoires were generated with immunoSEQ multiplex PCR, while TCRdb's copy carries only in-frame clones and drops some. The table includes some 360,000 clones, approximately 89% detected once. The sample originates from a study of blood T cell repertoires in COVID-19. Background on the study: Whether acute or convalescent, the COVID-19 samples came from the United States, Italy and Spain.

The clonotype was recovered from a woman aged 55-69 years with COVID-19, enrolled during active disease. The chain joins TRBV7-2 to TRBJ1-1; 7 bases line up with TRBD1. The sample comprised peripheral blood. Here the CDR3 DNA reads TGTGCCAGCAGCTTAGATAGGGGGCGAAGGGCTTTCTTT. Its protein is CASSLDRGRRAFF.